The 10 T cell receptor beta chains listed next were all sequenced from one sample in a study of T cells in localized non-small cell lung cancer (dated by TCRdb to about 2020). Library prep was done by the immunoSEQ multiplex PCR assay. The table comes from immuneACCESS by way of TCRdb, which keeps in-frame sequences with V and J called. Part of the clones is missing from these tables; in studies checked, under half for an unresolved V gene and the rest for unknown reasons. This sample comprises about 52,000 clones, about 88% of them detected only once. The leading ten clones occupy around 17% of the sample. Here the sequenced sample was PBMCs, taken before any cancer treatment. These receptors were taken from a female donor with stage II lung adenocarcinoma.

The chain couples TRBV4-1 to TRBJ2-1, with TRBD2 as a possible D gene (6 bases). V gave up 4 bases and J gave up 8 bases, with 12 bases separating them. The CDR3 has 13 residues. CDR1 is MGHRA, CDR2 YSYEKL, per germline. CDR3 sequence reads: CASSRGPGDEQFF. CDR3 sequence (DNA): TGCGCCAGCAGCCGCGGACCGGGAGATGAGCAGTTCTTC.

The gene calls are TRBV7-9 and TRBJ1-2; D gene unclear. In germline, CDR1 is SEHNR, CDR2 FQNEAQ (reference sequence). V was shortened by 5 bases and J by 8 bases, with 12 bases between the two germline ends. This CDR3 is 12 amino acids long. The CDR3 protein is CASSQGRGGYTF. The DNA for the CDR3 is TGTGCCAGCAGCCAAGGGAGAGGAGGCTACACCTTC.

V gene TRBV6-5 combines with J gene TRBJ1-6; tentative D call: TRBD1 (6 bases). Per the germline V gene, CDR1 is MNHEY and CDR2 is SVGAGI. Trimming pared 6 bases from V and 8 bases from J, leaving 14 bases between. The CDR3 is made up of 14 amino acids. The CDR3: CASRRGGKDSPLHF. In DNA form, the CDR3 reads TGTGCCAGCAGAAGAGGGGGTAAGGATTCACCCCTCCACTTT.

V gene TRBV7-6 combines with J gene TRBJ2-5, with D perhaps TRBD1 (5 bases). The V end was cut by 6 bases, the J end by 2 bases, with 10 bases between. The CDR3 loop spans 13 amino acids. In germline, CDR1 is SGHVS, CDR2 FNYEAQ. The CDR3 nucleotides read TGTGCCAGCAGATCGCAGGGTCAAGAGACCCAGTACTTC. Protein sequence: CASRSQGQETQYF.

The genes are TRBV2 and TRBJ1-1; D unclear. Germline CDR1 reads SNHLY; CDR2 reads FYNNEI. Deletions cut 4 bases from V and 8 bases from J, with 8 bases between. The CDR3 spans 11 residues. The CDR3 DNA sequence: TGTGCCAGCAGTGGTACAATCGAAGCTTTCTTT. Its protein is CASSGTIEAFF.

The chain carries TRBV10-2 and TRBJ2-3; maybe TRBD2 (6 bases). In germline, CDR1 is WSHSY, CDR2 SAAADI. The length of the CDR3 is 14 residues. V shed 8 bases and J shed 0 bases, with 12 bases lying between them. The CDR3 DNA sequence: TGCGCCAGCGGGGCGGGGTCTAGCACAGATACGCAGTATTTT. It encodes CASGAGSSTDTQYF.

V is TRBV15 and J is TRBJ2-7; 9 positions match TRBD1. Germline V lookup: CDR1 LNHNV, CDR2 YYDKDF (reference sequence). The V segment lost 4 bases and the J segment 5 bases; nucleotides outside the gene matches: 15. This CDR3 is built from 17 residues. In nucleotides, the CDR3 is TGTGCCACCAGCAAACTACACCCCGGGACAGGGTCCCACGAGCAGTACTTC. Translating it yields CATSKLHPGTGSHEQYF.

This chain connects TRBV19 to TRBJ1-3; 9 nucleotides agree with TRBD1. CDR1 and CDR2 from the germline V gene are LNHDA and SQIVND (reference sequence). The CDR3 has 12 residues. V trimming: 9 bases; J trimming: 6 bases; junction bases outside the gene matches: 3. The DNA for the CDR3 is TGTGCCAGCGGACAGGGGACAAACACCATATATTTT. As protein: CASGQGTNTIYF.

The J gene is TRBJ2-1, the V gene TRBV4-1, with 11 nucleotides matching TRBD2. The trim removed 4 bases at V and 4 bases at J, leaving 6 bases unmatched. CDR1 MGHRA and CDR2 YSYEKL come from the germline V gene. This CDR3 contains 16 residues. CDR3 region: CASSPQLAGEYNEQFF. The CDR3 region has the DNA TGCGCCAGCAGCCCCCAACTAGCGGGGGAATACAATGAGCAGTTCTTC.

This clone has just one count. The J gene is TRBJ1-5, the V gene TRBV6-5; D is ambiguous. Germline V gene sequence: CDR1 MNHEY, CDR2 SVGAGI. CDR3 size: 13 residues. V was cut by 8 bases and J by 3 bases, with 11 bases left in between. The CDR3: CASGGRINQPQHF. CDR3 coding DNA: TGTGCCAGCGGAGGCCGCATCAATCAGCCCCAGCATTTT.